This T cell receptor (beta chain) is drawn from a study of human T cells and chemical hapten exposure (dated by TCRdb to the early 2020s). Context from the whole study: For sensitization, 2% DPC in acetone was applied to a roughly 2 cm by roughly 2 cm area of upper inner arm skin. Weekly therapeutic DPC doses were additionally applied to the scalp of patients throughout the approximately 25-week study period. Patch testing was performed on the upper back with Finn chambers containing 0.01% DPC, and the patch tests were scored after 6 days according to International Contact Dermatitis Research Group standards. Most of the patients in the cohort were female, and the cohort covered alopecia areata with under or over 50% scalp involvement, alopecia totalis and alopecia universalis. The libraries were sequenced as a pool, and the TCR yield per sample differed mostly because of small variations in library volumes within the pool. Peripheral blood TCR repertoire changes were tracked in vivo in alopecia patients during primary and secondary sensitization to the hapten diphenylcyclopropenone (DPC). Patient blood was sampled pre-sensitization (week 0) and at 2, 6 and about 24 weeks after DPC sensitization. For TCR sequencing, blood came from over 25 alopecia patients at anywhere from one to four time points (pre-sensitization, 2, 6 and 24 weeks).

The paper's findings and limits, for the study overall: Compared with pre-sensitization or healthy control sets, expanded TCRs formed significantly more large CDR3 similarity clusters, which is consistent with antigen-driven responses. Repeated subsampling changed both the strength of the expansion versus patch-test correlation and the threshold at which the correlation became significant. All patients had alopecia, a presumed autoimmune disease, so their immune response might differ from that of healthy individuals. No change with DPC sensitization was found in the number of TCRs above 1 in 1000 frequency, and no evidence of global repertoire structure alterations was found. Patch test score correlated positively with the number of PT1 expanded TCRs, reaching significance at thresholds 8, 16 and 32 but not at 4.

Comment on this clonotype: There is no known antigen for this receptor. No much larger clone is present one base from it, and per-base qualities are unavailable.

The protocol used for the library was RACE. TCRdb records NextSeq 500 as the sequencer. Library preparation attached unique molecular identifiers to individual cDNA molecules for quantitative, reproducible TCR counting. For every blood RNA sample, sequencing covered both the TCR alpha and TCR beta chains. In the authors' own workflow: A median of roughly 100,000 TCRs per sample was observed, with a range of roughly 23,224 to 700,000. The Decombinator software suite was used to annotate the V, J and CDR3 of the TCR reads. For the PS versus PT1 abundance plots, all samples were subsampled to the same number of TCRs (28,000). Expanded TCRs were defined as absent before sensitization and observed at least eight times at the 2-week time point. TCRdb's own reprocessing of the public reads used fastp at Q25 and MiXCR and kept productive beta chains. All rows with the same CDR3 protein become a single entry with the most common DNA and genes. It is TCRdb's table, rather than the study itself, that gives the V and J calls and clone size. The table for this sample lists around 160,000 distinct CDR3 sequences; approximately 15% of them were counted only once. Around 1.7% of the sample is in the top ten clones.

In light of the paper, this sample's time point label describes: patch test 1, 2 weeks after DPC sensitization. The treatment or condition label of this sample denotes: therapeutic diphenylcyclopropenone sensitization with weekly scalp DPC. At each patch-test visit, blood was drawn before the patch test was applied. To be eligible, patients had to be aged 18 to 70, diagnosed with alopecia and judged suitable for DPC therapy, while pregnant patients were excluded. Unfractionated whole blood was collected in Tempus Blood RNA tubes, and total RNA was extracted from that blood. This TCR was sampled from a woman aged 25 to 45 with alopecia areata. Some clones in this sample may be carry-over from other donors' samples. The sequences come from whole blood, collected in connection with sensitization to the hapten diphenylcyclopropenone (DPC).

The CDR3 loop reads CASSLGRQGANYGYTF. The nucleotide sequence is given as TGTGCCAGCAGTTTAGGGAGACAGGGGGCTAACTATGGCTACACCTTC. The rearranged chain carries TRBV28 and TRBJ1-2, with TRBD1 matching 9 junction bases. The germline V and J ends show losses of 2 bases and 0 bases respectively, and no gene match explains 4 bases of the junction. Sequences MDHEN (CDR1) and SYDVKM (CDR2) are obtained from the germline V gene. The CDR3, cysteine through phenylalanine, is 16 amino acids long. Of all the DNA, just the CDR3 is kept, 48 bases in frame from base 1.